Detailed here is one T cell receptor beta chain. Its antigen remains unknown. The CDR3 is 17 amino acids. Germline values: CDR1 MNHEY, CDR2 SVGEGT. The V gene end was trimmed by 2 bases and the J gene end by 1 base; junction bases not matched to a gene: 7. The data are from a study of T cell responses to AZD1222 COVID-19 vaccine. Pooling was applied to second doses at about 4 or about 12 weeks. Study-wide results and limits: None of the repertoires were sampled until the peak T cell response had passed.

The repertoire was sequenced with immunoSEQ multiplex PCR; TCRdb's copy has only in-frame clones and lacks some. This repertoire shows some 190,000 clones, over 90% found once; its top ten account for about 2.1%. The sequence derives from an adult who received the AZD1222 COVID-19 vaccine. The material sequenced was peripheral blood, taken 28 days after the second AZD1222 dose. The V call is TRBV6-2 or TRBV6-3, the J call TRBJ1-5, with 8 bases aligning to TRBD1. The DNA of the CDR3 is TGTGCCAGCAGTTACACATCGACAGGGGACAGCAATCAGCCCCAGCATTTT. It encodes CASSYTSTGDSNQPQHF.